What follows are 9 T cell receptor beta chains derived from one specimen sequenced in a study of neurological immune-mediated disorders. TCRdb re-analysed the 5' RACE reads in MiXCR, keeping a single row per CDR3 protein. The table lists under 80,000 distinct CDR3 sequences, roughly 9.5% of them singletons. Sequencing input: PBMCs. The receptors derive from a middle-aged man in good health.

This clonotype was detected ten times or more. This rearrangement joins TRBV28 to TRBJ1-5; the D is unclear. This CDR3 comprises 15 residues. CDR1 is MDHEN, CDR2 SYDVKM, per germline. The V end lost 2 bases, the J end lost 0 bases, and 8 bases lay between the germline ends. This CDR3 is CASSLTRDSNQPQHF. The CDR3 DNA reads TGTGCCAGCAGTTTAACCAGAGATAGCAATCAGCCCCAGCATTTT.

This clonotype was observed many times. The chain links TRBV7-6 to TRBJ2-7; the D gene is possibly TRBD1 (5 bases). CDR1 and CDR2 from the germline V gene are SGHVS and FNYEAQ. CDR3 length: 12 amino acids. The germline V and J ends were trimmed by 5 bases and 6 bases, with 11 bases remaining between them. For the CDR3, the DNA is TGTGCCAGCAGCCTTGACAGAATCGAGCAGTACTTC. Translation: CASSLDRIEQYF.

This clonotype was seen more than once but under ten times. This chain uses TRBV28 with TRBJ1-5; unclear D gene. Trimming removed 6 bases from V and 4 bases from J, with 7 bases in between. The CDR3 is 12 amino acids. Germline CDR1 is MDHEN and CDR2 is SYDVKM. CDR3 in amino acids: CASRIQNQPQHF. As DNA, the CDR3 is TGTGCCAGCAGAATACAGAATCAGCCCCAGCATTTT.

This clonotype was seen repeatedly, ten times or more. The V and J genes are TRBV20-1 and TRBJ2-7, with a tentative D call TRBD2 (6 bases). The length of the CDR3 is 13 residues. Trimming pared 0 bases from V and 1 base from J, leaving 7 bases between. CDR1 and CDR2 (germline): DFQATT, SNEGSKA (reference sequence). The CDR3 nucleotides read TGCAGTGCTAGAGATAGCGGTTCCTACGAGCAGTACTTC. This encodes CSARDSGSYEQYF.

This clonotype was counted ten times or more. The V gene is TRBV20-1, the J gene TRBJ2-7; possibly TRBD2 for D (6 bases). Trimming stripped 4 bases from V and 6 bases from J, with 19 bases between. Germline V gene sequence: CDR1 DFQATT, CDR2 SNEGSKA (reference sequence). The CDR3 runs to 14 residues. The CDR3: CSAKVGRGRLEQYF. The CDR3 bases are TGCAGTGCTAAAGTTGGGCGGGGCCGTCTCGAGCAGTACTTC.

This clonotype was seen ten or more times. The CDR3 DNA follows: TGCAGTGCTAGAAGAACAGGGTTTGGCGCCGGGGAGCTGTTTTTT. Amino acids: CSARRTGFGAGELFF. The chain joins TRBV20-1 to TRBJ2-2; possibly TRBD1 for D (6 bases). Germline V lookup: CDR1 DFQATT, CDR2 SNEGSKA (reference sequence). V shed 2 bases and J shed 6 bases, with 16 bases lying between them. CDR3 size: 15 residues.

This clonotype has at least ten counts. The rearrangement joins TRBV5-1 to TRBJ1-5; D is unresolved. CDR1 is SGHRS and CDR2 is YFSETQ in the germline V gene. This CDR3 contains 13 residues. V was clipped by 5 bases and J by 5 bases, with 11 bases between them. The CDR3 nucleotides are TGCGCCAGCAGATCGGGAATCGATCAGCCCCAGCATTTT. Encoded protein: CASRSGIDQPQHF.

To note about this clonotype: A much larger clone differs from this one at a single base, so this may be a read error. The chain couples TRBV7-3 to TRBJ2-6; a weak D match, TRBD2 (6 bases). There are 16 residues in the CDR3. CDR1 and CDR2 (germline): SGHTA, FQGTGA. The CDR3 loop is CASSLDGSSGANVMTF. CDR3 nucleotide sequence: TGTGCCAGCAGCTTGGACGGGAGCTCTGGGGCCAACGTCATGACTTTC.

This clonotype was recorded only once. Relative to the germline gene, one junction end is altered; a read error may explain this. CDR3: CASSLNVEETQYF. The CDR3 DNA reads as TGTGCCAGCAGTTTAAACGTAGAAGAGACCCAGTACTTT. The V and J genes are TRBV12-3 or TRBV12-4 and TRBJ2-5; D unresolved. The CDR3 has 13 amino acids.